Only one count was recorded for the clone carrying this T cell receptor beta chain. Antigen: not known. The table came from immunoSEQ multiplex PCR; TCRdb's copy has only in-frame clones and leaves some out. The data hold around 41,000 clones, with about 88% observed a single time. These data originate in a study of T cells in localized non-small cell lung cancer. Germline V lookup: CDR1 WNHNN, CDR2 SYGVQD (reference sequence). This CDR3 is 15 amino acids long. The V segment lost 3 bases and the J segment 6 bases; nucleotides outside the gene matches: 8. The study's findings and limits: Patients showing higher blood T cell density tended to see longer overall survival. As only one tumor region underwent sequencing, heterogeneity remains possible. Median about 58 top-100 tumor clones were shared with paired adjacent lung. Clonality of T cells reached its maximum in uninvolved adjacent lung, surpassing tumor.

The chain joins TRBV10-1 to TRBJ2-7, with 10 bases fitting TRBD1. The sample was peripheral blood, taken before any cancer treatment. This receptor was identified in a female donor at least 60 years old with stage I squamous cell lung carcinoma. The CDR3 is CASSEGGTGASEQYF. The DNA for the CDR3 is TGCGCCAGCAGTGAAGGCGGGACAGGGGCCTCCGAGCAGTACTTC.